A single sample gave rise to the 18 T cell receptor beta chains below, sequenced in a study of blood T cells in healthy people across ages. Using a J-beta primer mix together with a sample-barcoded 5' primer, a second PCR was run for roughly 6 to 11 cycles. TCRdb ran MiXCR on the 5' RACE reads and lists one entry per CDR3 protein. Of roughly 1.7 million distinct CDR3 sequences listed, approximately 32% are singletons. The specimen sequenced was blood. These receptors all stem from a young woman in good health.

The CDR3 region is CASSLGGGTGTDTQYF. In DNA form, the CDR3 reads TGTGCCAGCAGCTTAGGAGGTGGGACCGGCACAGATACGCAGTATTTT. This sequence joins TRBV5-8 and TRBJ2-3; D could derive from TRBD1 or TRBD2 (5 bases each). The ends were cut back, 2 bases at V and 1 base at J, with 14 bases in the middle. The CDR3 loop spans 16 amino acids. In germline, CDR1 is SGHTS, CDR2 YDEGEE.

Concerning this clonotype itself: The junction departs from germline at one end; a sequencing error may be responsible. The chain employs TRBV6-2 or TRBV6-3 and TRBJ1-2; 8 positions match TRBD1. The CDR3 spans 14 residues. Germline CDR1 MNHEY, CDR2 SVGEGT. The CDR3 loop reads CVSSTPGGAGGYTF. In DNA form, the CDR3 reads TGTGTCAGCAGTACCCCAGGGGGCGCGGGGGGCTACACCTTC.

Concerning this clonotype: Possible read error: a much larger clone is one base away. DNA for the CDR3: TGTGCCAGCAGCGCATCGGGATCCGACACAGATACGCAGTATTTT. Translation: CASSASGSDTDTQYF. V and J are TRBV7-2 and TRBJ2-3; D is possibly TRBD2 (5 bases). Germline lookup yields CDR1 SGHTA and CDR2 FQGNSA. Deletions cut 5 bases from V and 2 bases from J, with 14 bases between. The CDR3 runs 15 residues.

The V and J genes are TRBV5-1 and TRBJ2-3; 11 bases are a match to TRBD2. J lost 4 bases, V lost 0 bases, and 7 bases had no gene match. The CDR3 is made up of 17 amino acids. Germline V gene data show CDR1 as SGHRS and CDR2 as YFSETQ. The CDR3 sequence: CASSLAVMGLAADTQYF. The CDR3 DNA is TGCGCCAGCAGCTTGGCTGTTATGGGACTAGCGGCAGATACGCAGTATTTT.

This clonotype was seen a handful of times. V and J are TRBV24-1 and TRBJ2-3, with a tentative D call TRBD2 (6 bases). V lost 3 bases to trimming and J lost 6 bases, with 24 bases between them. CDR1 is KGHDR and CDR2 is SFDVKD in the germline V gene. The CDR3 is made up of 18 amino acids. As DNA, the CDR3 is TGTGCCACCAGTGATGGCCGTCGGGGGTTACCGATTGGCGATACGCAGTATTTT. Translation gives CATSDGRRGLPIGDTQYF.

In DNA form, the CDR3 reads TGCAGTGCTAGGTACAGGGCATCTTTCACCGGGGAGCTGTTTTTT. Encoded protein: CSARYRASFTGELFF. This chain connects TRBV20-1 to TRBJ2-2, with a possible D match to TRBD1 (6 bases). The CDR3 has 15 residues. Between the trimmed V and J ends, which lost 3 bases and 4 bases, there was a span of 15 bases. The germline V gene encodes CDR1 DFQATT and CDR2 SNEGSKA (reference sequence).

The gene calls are TRBV9 and TRBJ2-7; weak D call: TRBD1 (5 bases). Trimming cost V 1 base and J 3 bases, with 14 bases left between them. The CDR3 is 15 residues long. Per the germline V gene, CDR1 is SGDLS and CDR2 is YYNGEE. DNA for the CDR3: TGTGCCAGCAGCGTAACGGACACGATCATCTACGAGCAGTACTTC. It encodes CASSVTDTIIYEQYF.

The chain joins TRBV20-1 to TRBJ2-7; either TRBD1 or TRBD2 may supply D (5 bases each). The CDR3 has 15 amino acids. Germline CDR1 is DFQATT and CDR2 is SNEGSKA (reference sequence). Trimming took 0 bases from V and 2 from J, leaving 14 bases between them. For the CDR3, the DNA is TGCAGTGCTAGAGATCGGGGCAGGCCGCCCTACGAGCAGTACTTC. As protein: CSARDRGRPPYEQYF.

In its sample, this clonotype was seen a few times. The chain links TRBV4-2 to TRBJ2-2; the D gene is possibly TRBD2 (5 bases). V was pared by 0 bases and J by 3 bases, with 8 bases between. Germline V lookup: CDR1 LGHNA, CDR2 YNFKEQ. The CDR3 loop spans 15 amino acids. Written as DNA, the CDR3 is TGTGCCAGCAGCCAAGAGATAGCGTACACCGGGGAGCTGTTTTTT. It specifies CASSQEIAYTGELFF.

J is TRBJ1-2 and V is TRBV7-9; tentative D call: TRBD1 (6 bases). The CDR3 runs to 16 residues. CDR1 is SEHNR, CDR2 FQNEAQ, per germline (reference sequence). Trimming pared 3 bases from V and 2 bases from J, leaving 16 bases between. CDR3 protein: CASSFRQAPFNYGYTF. The CDR3 DNA reads as TGTGCCAGCAGCTTTAGACAGGCCCCTTTCAACTATGGCTACACCTTC. The variable domain in full, with the rest retrieved from reference TRBV7-9 and TRBJ1-2, is DTGVSQNPRHKITKRGQNVTFRCDPISEHNRLYWYRQTLGQGPEFLTYFQNEAQLEKSRLLSDRFSAERPKGSFSTLEIQRTEQGDSAMYLCASSFRQAPFNYGYTFGSGTRLTVV.

Written as DNA, the CDR3 is TGTGCCAGCAGCCAAGAACTAGCGGGCCCCTCGGTACAAATTAATACGCAGTATTTT. This translates into CASSQELAGPSVQINTQYF. The chain employs TRBV3-1 and TRBJ2-3; 9 bases align to TRBD2. Trimming at V came to 0 bases and at J to 7 bases, leaving 17 bases not matched to a gene. Germline assignment: CDR1 LGHDT and CDR2 YNNKEL (reference sequence). There are 19 residues in the CDR3.

CDR3 residues: CASSQEAGRYSGYTF. The CDR3 nucleotides read TGCGCCAGCAGCCAAGAGGCAGGGAGGTATAGCGGCTACACCTTC. V is TRBV4-1 and J is TRBJ1-2; a possible D gene is TRBD1 (5 bases). The CDR3 loop spans 15 amino acids. Germline loops: CDR1 MGHRA, CDR2 YSYEKL. V lost 0 bases and J 8 bases, leaving 16 bases between the germline ends.

This chain uses TRBV27 with TRBJ2-7; D assignment may be TRBD1 or TRBD2 (5 bases each). With 2 bases removed from V and 2 bases from J, the gap between germline ends came to 13 bases. Germline assignment: CDR1 MNHEY and CDR2 SMNVEV (reference sequence). CDR3 length: 15 residues. CDR3 in DNA: TGTGCCAGCAGTTTAGAGGGGAATGGGGCCTACGAGCAGTACTTC. This sequence encodes CASSLEGNGAYEQYF.

This clonotype was observed a handful of times. The CDR3 region has the DNA TGCGCCAGCAGCTTGGATTTCACTAGCGGACTCTACGAGCAGTACTTC. Encoded protein: CASSLDFTSGLYEQYF. V and J are TRBV5-1 and TRBJ2-7, with 8 bases fitting TRBD2. The V segment lost 0 bases and the J segment 3 bases; nucleotides outside the gene matches: 8. There are 16 residues in the CDR3. The V gene's germline CDR1 is SGHRS and CDR2 YFSETQ. Drawing the rest from reference TRBV5-1 and TRBJ2-7, the complete variable domain is KAGVTQTPRYLIKTRGQQVTLSCSPISGHRSVSWYQQTPGQGLQFLFEYFSETQRNKGNFPGRFSGRQFSNSRSEMNVSTLELGDSALYLCASSLDFTSGLYEQYFGPGTRLTVT.

V gene TRBV7-2 combines with J gene TRBJ2-4, with D possibly TRBD1 on 6 matching bases. The tail of the sequence fits TRBJ2-7 better, so the J call may be wrong. CDR3 length: 14 residues. Germline loops: CDR1 SGHTA, CDR2 FQGNSA. The CDR3 bases are TGTGCCAGCAGCTTTTGGACAGAATCCTACGAGCAGTACTTC. Translating it yields CASSFWTESYEQYF.

This clonotype was seen at least ten times. V gene TRBV7-9 combines with J gene TRBJ2-3; D ambiguous. V shed 5 bases and J shed 0 bases, with 9 bases lying between them. CDR3 length: 14 amino acids. CDR1 SEHNR and CDR2 FQNEAQ come from the germline V gene (reference sequence). CDR3 in amino acids: CASSGKLSTDTQYF. CDR3 sequence (DNA): TGTGCCAGCAGCGGAAAACTTAGCACAGATACGCAGTATTTT.

This chain joins TRBV20-1 and TRBJ2-3; D is perhaps TRBD1 or TRBD2 (6 bases each). Germline V gene sequence: CDR1 DFQATT, CDR2 SNEGSKA (reference sequence). Trimming pared 8 bases from V and 2 bases from J, leaving 11 bases between. The CDR3 has 12 residues. The CDR3 here is CSRGEITDTQYF. DNA of the CDR3: TGCAGTAGGGGGGAGATCACAGATACGCAGTATTTT.

The chain employs TRBV7-2 and TRBJ2-6; tentatively, D is TRBD2 (5 bases). CDR3 size: 15 residues. CDR1 is SGHTA and CDR2 is FQGNSA in the germline V gene. The V end lost 7 bases, the J end lost 4 bases, and 14 bases lay between the germline ends. CDR3 loop: CASTLHGVGANVLTF. The CDR3 DNA sequence: TGTGCCAGCACCCTTCACGGGGTAGGGGCCAACGTCCTGACTTTC. The entire variable domain, with the rest obtained from reference TRBV7-2 and TRBJ2-6, is as follows: GAGVSQSPSNKVTEKGKDVELRCDPISGHTALYWYRQSLGQGLEFLIYFQGNSAPDKSGLPSDRFSAERTGGSVSTLTIQRTQQEDSAVYLCASTLHGVGANVLTFGAGSRLTVL.